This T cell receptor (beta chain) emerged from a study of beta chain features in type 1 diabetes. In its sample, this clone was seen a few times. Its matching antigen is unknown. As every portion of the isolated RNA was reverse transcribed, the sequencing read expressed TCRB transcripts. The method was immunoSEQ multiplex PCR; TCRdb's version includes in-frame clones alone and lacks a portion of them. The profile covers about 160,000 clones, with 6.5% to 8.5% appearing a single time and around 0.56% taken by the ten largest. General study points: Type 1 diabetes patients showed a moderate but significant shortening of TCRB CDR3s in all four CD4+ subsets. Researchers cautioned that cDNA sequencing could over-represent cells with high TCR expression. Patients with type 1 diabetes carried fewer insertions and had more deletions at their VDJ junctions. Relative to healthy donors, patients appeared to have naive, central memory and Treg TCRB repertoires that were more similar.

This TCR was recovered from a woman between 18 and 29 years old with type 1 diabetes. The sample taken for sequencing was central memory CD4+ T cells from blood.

CDR3 nucleotides: TGTGCCAGCAGCTCACAAGGACACTCGAACACCGGGGAGCTGTTTTTT. This translates into CASSSQGHSNTGELFF. The rearrangement links TRBV7-2 to TRBJ2-2, with D maybe TRBD1 (5 bases). Trimming removed 4 bases at V and 0 bases at J, with 12 bases between. Germline CDR1 is SGHTA and CDR2 is FQGNSA. This CDR3 contains 16 residues.